The 28 T cell receptor beta chains presented below share a single source sample, sequenced in a study of control samples from healthy donors and cancer patients. TCRdb's copy holds only in-frame clones and misses some; the assay was immunoSEQ multiplex PCR. Of around 120,000 clones detected, 88% appear once; the ten largest clones hold less than 3%. Sequencing input: blood. Source of these receptors: a woman between 65 and 79 years old in good health.

The V call is TRBV19, the J call TRBJ2-2; TRBD2 is a possible D gene (7 bases). Germline CDR1 is LNHDA and CDR2 is SQIVND (reference sequence). The CDR3 runs to 15 residues. Trimming pared 3 bases from V and 4 bases from J, leaving 12 bases between. This chain's CDR3 is CASSIRGAGTGELFF. CDR3 sequence (DNA): TGTGCCAGTAGTATCCGGGGGGCTGGCACCGGGGAGCTGTTTTTT.

About this clone: This sample also contains other DNA sequences that code for the same CDR3. V and J are TRBV5-1 and TRBJ2-7; 10 positions match TRBD1. Trimming at V came to 0 bases and at J to 4 bases, leaving 1 base not matched to a gene. Germline CDR1 reads SGHRS; CDR2 reads YFSETQ. The CDR3 runs 14 residues. The CDR3 DNA sequence: TGCGCCAGCAGCTTGGGACAGGGGGCTTACGAGCAGTACTTC. Protein product: CASSLGQGAYEQYF.

The chain is built from TRBV6-1 and TRBJ1-3; D may be TRBD1 (6 bases). V shed 2 bases and J shed 1 base, with 12 bases lying between them. Germline loops: CDR1 MNHNS, CDR2 SASEGT. CDR3 length: 16 amino acids. The CDR3 here is CASSESGRGSGNTIYF. CDR3 nucleotides: TGTGCCAGCAGTGAATCCGGCAGGGGTTCTGGAAACACCATATATTTT.

This clone is a singleton in its sample. The chain has TRBV5-1 and TRBJ1-2; tentative D call: TRBD1 (5 bases). V lost 0 bases and J 8 bases, leaving 11 bases between the germline ends. Looked up from germline, CDR1 is SGHRS and CDR2 is YFSETQ. The CDR3 runs to 13 residues. The CDR3 is CASSLVGGEGYTF. CDR3 sequence (DNA): TGCGCCAGCAGCTTGGTCGGAGGGGAGGGCTACACCTTC.

V is TRBV19 and J is TRBJ2-5, with a possible D match to TRBD2 (6 bases). The V gene lost 6 bases and the J gene lost 4 bases, with 12 bases spanning the gap. Germline V gene lookup returns CDR1 LNHDA and CDR2 SQIVND (reference sequence). The CDR3 totals 13 residues. The CDR3, as DNA: TGTGCCAGTAGCGCGGGGATAGGAGAGACCCAGTACTTC. Protein product: CASSAGIGETQYF.

The CDR3 region has the DNA TGTGCCAGCAGAGAGACAGGGCGTGAGGGCTACACCTTC. Protein: CASRETGREGYTF. The V call is TRBV12-3 or TRBV12-4, the J call TRBJ1-2, with 7 bases identical to TRBD1. V dropped 6 bases and J dropped 8; count of bases not matched to a gene: 9. The CDR3 consists of 13 residues.

This chain uses TRBV7-2 with TRBJ2-1; D uncertain. The CDR3 is made up of 13 amino acids. V gave up 6 bases and J gave up 6 bases, with 12 bases separating them. Looked up from germline, CDR1 is SGHTA and CDR2 is FQGNSA. The CDR3 loop is CASRPRTGNEQFF. CDR3 coding DNA: TGTGCCAGCAGGCCTCGGACGGGCAATGAGCAGTTCTTC.

CDR3 in DNA: TGCGCCAGCAGCGGGATGGGGCATACTAATGAAAAACTGTTTTTT. Its translation is CASSGMGHTNEKLFF. J is TRBJ1-4 and V is TRBV5-1, with D perhaps TRBD1 (5 bases). The CDR3 consists of 15 residues. CDR1 and CDR2 (germline): SGHRS, YFSETQ. Trimming shortened V by 4 bases and J by 2 bases, and 12 bases separated the two germline ends.

The V call is TRBV5-1, the J call TRBJ2-5; 8 bases match TRBD2. Trimming cost V 0 bases and J 0 bases; bases outside gene matches: 4. The CDR3 sequence is 16 residues long. Germline V gene lookup returns CDR1 SGHRS and CDR2 YFSETQ. The CDR3 loop reads CASSLGLAPDQETQYF. In nucleotides, the CDR3 is TGCGCCAGCAGCTTGGGACTAGCGCCGGACCAAGAGACCCAGTACTTC.

The chain is built from TRBV19 and TRBJ1-1, with D possibly TRBD1 on 6 matching bases. The length of the CDR3 is 13 residues. Trimming stripped 6 bases from V and 3 bases from J, with 11 bases between. Germline V gene lookup returns CDR1 LNHDA and CDR2 SQIVND (reference sequence). The CDR3 coding sequence is TGTGCCAGTAGCGCTGGACAGTACACTGAAGCTTTCTTT. It encodes CASSAGQYTEAFF.

This clone was seen once. The rearrangement links TRBV19 to TRBJ2-5; no definite D call. V was trimmed by 1 base and J by 4 bases, leaving 4 bases between them. Per the germline V gene, CDR1 is LNHDA and CDR2 is SQIVND (reference sequence). The length of the CDR3 is 12 residues. CDR3 bases: TGTGCCAGTAGTATAGGACCAGAGACCCAGTACTTC. This translates into CASSIGPETQYF.

The chain employs TRBV5-1 and TRBJ1-2; no firm D call. The CDR3 spans 13 residues. Germline loops: CDR1 SGHRS, CDR2 YFSETQ. Trimming took off 2 bases at V and 6 bases at J, with 11 bases between the two ends. The CDR3: CASSFVGPDGYTF. Written as DNA, the CDR3 is TGCGCCAGCAGCTTCGTCGGGCCGGATGGCTACACCTTC.

The rearrangement uses TRBV11-2 and TRBJ1-6, with D uncertain. CDR1 and CDR2 from the germline V gene are SGHAT and FQNNGV. Trimming took 1 base from V and 10 from J, leaving 8 bases between them. The CDR3 consists of 13 residues. The DNA of the CDR3 is TGTGCCAGCAGCTTAGGAGAAGAATCACCCCTCCACTTT. This translates into CASSLGEESPLHF.

The chain carries TRBV11-1 and TRBJ1-6; 8 positions agree with TRBD1. The CDR3 runs 16 residues. The V and J ends lost 6 bases and 6 bases, in that order; junction bases with no gene match: 10. Germline V CDR1 and CDR2: SGHAT, FQDESV (reference sequence). The CDR3 region is CASRSTQGAGNSPLHF. CDR3 bases: TGTGCCAGCAGGTCAACCCAGGGGGCCGGTAATTCACCCCTCCACTTT.

The J gene is TRBJ1-2, the V gene TRBV3-1 (or the pseudogene TRBV3-2), with D possibly being TRBD1 (5 bases). CDR1 and CDR2 from the germline V gene are LGHDT and YNNKEL (reference sequence). V gave up 1 base and J gave up 5 bases, with 14 bases separating them. The CDR3 runs 15 residues. The CDR3 nucleotides are TGTGCCAGCAGCCAAGCCGCCGGGACGCTTTATGGCTACACCTTC. This sequence encodes CASSQAAGTLYGYTF.

This clone was detected only once. V and J are TRBV11-2 and TRBJ1-1, with D unresolved. The germline V and J ends were trimmed by 4 bases and 0 bases, with 6 bases remaining between them. Germline V gives CDR1 SGHAT, CDR2 FQNNGV. This CDR3 is built from 13 residues. The CDR3 loop reads CASSSGLNTEAFF. For the CDR3, the DNA is TGTGCCAGCAGCTCCGGCCTGAACACTGAAGCTTTCTTT.

This clone was recorded once. The chain has TRBV6-1 and TRBJ2-5; 7 nucleotides align to TRBD1. V trimming: 2 bases; J trimming: 6 bases; junction bases outside the gene matches: 12. The CDR3 is 16 amino acids. Per germline, CDR1 MNHNS and CDR2 SASEGT. DNA of the CDR3: TGTGCCAGCAGTGAATTCCCGGGACAGCCAGGGAAGACCCAGTACTTC. Protein product: CASSEFPGQPGKTQYF.

In DNA, the CDR3 is TGCGCCAGCAGCCTGGAAGGGGGCCTAATCAACTATGGCTACACCTTC. Protein: CASSLEGGLINYGYTF. The chain employs TRBV4-1 and TRBJ1-2, with 7 bases matching TRBD1. V shed 4 bases, J shed 2 bases, and the junction held 10 bases outside the gene matches. Germline V gene lookup returns CDR1 MGHRA and CDR2 YSYEKL. The CDR3 spans 16 residues.

This sequence joins TRBV6-4 and TRBJ1-2, with a weak D call TRBD1 (6 bases). Trimming shortened V by 4 bases and J by 1 base, and 7 bases separated the two germline ends. The CDR3 covers 13 residues. Germline values: CDR1 MRHNA, CDR2 SNTAGT. The CDR3 region has the DNA TGTGCCAGCAGTGCACAGGGTAACTATGGCTACACCTTC. Its translation: CASSAQGNYGYTF.

This sequence joins TRBV3-1 (or the pseudogene TRBV3-2) and TRBJ1-2, with D possibly matching TRBD1 (6 bases). The CDR3 contains 14 residues. Trimming left V 6 bases short and J 4 bases short, with 15 bases between. Germline CDR1 reads LGHDT; CDR2 reads YNNKEL (reference sequence). The CDR3 loop is CASRHRESGYGYTF. DNA of the CDR3: TGTGCCAGCAGGCACAGGGAATCAGGCTATGGCTACACCTTC.

This clone was seen only a few times. The chain recombines TRBV6-5 with TRBJ1-5, with D unresolved. CDR3 length: 15 residues. CDR1 and CDR2 from the germline V gene are MNHEY and SVGAGI. V lost 3 bases to trimming and J lost 9 bases, with 18 bases between them. The CDR3 coding sequence is TGTGCCAGCAGTTATTCAGCCACCGATCGTTGGCCCCAGCATTTT. Translation: CASSYSATDRWPQHF.

The rearrangement links TRBV28 to TRBJ2-7, with 9 positions matching TRBD1. Germline V gives CDR1 MDHEN, CDR2 SYDVKM. V shed 4 bases and J 9 bases; nucleotides not matched to a gene: 10. The CDR3 sequence is 14 residues long. The CDR3 coding sequence is TGTGCCAGCAGTTCACCGGGACAGGGTTTTAGGCAGTACTTC. It encodes CASSSPGQGFRQYF.

This clone was observed once. CDR3 loop: CASRIQGVVGELFF. CDR3 nucleotide sequence: TGTGCCAGTAGAATACAGGGGGTGGTCGGGGAGCTGTTTTTT. The chain has TRBV19 and TRBJ2-2; TRBD1 matches at 8 bases. The CDR3 runs 14 residues. Losses at the gene ends were 6 bases for V and 7 bases for J; bases not matched to a gene: 7. The germline V gene has CDR1 LNHDA and CDR2 SQIVND (reference sequence).

The chain combines TRBV7-9 with TRBJ1-6; perhaps TRBD1 as D (5 bases). Trimming removed 5 bases at V and 6 bases at J, with 11 bases between. There are 14 residues in the CDR3. Germline V CDR1 and CDR2: SEHNR, FQNEAQ (reference sequence). The CDR3 DNA reads TGTGCCAGCAGCCAGGGACGGCCTAATTCACCCCTCCACTTT. Translation gives CASSQGRPNSPLHF. The variable domain in full, with the rest retrieved from reference TRBV7-9 and TRBJ1-6, is DTGVSQNPRHKITKRGQNVTFRCDPISEHNRLYWYRQTLGQGPEFLTYFQNEAQLEKSRLLSDRFSAERPKGSFSTLEIQRTEQGDSAMYLCASSQGRPNSPLHFGNGTRLTVT.

The CDR3: CASSRGQGSYNEQFF. CDR3 in DNA: TGTGCCAGCTCAAGAGGTCAGGGATCCTACAATGAGCAGTTCTTC. The chain carries TRBV18 and TRBJ2-1; D may be TRBD1 (5 bases). Looked up from germline, CDR1 is KGHSH and CDR2 is LQKENI. The length of the CDR3 is 15 residues. V was shortened by 5 bases and J by 1 base, with 12 bases between the two germline ends.

The rearrangement uses TRBV5-4 and TRBJ2-2; tentative D call: TRBD1 (6 bases). Germline V gene lookup returns CDR1 SGHNT and CDR2 YYREEE (reference sequence). This CDR3 is 13 amino acids long. Trimming removed 4 bases from V and 9 bases from J, with 13 bases in between. CDR3 loop: CASSLAGGRELFF. Written as DNA, the CDR3 is TGTGCCAGCAGCCTCGCTGGGGGCCGGGAGCTGTTTTTT.

The CDR3 DNA reads as TGTGCCAGCAGCTTAGTTCGCGGGGAGCAGTTCTTC. Translation gives CASSLVRGEQFF. The chain couples TRBV7-2 to TRBJ2-1; D possibly corresponds to TRBD2 (5 bases). CDR1 and CDR2 from the germline V gene are SGHTA and FQGNSA. Trimming cost V 1 base and J 10 bases, with 8 bases left between them. The CDR3 runs 12 residues.

This chain joins TRBV25-1 and TRBJ1-2, with a weak D call TRBD1 (6 bases). The V gene's germline CDR1 is MGHDK and CDR2 SYGVNS. Trimming left V 2 bases short and J 7 bases short, with 17 bases between. The CDR3 sequence is 15 residues long. CDR3 coding DNA: TGTGCCAGCAGTGAAGCTGTCAGGGGATGGTTTGGCTACACCTTC. Translating gives CASSEAVRGWFGYTF.